The 25 T cell receptor beta chains below were found in one sample sequenced in a study of monozygotic twins with inflammatory bowel disease. Each CDR3 protein gets one entry in TCRdb, which reprocessed the 5' RACE reads and gives no DNA. The specimen's table records a few hundred thousand distinct CDR3 sequences. The sample consisted of blood. Receptors were obtained from a human donor with ulcerative colitis or Crohn's disease, or a healthy co-twin of an affected twin (not recorded which).

The CDR3 loop is CASSLQGVFSYNEQFF. The chain recombines TRBV5-1 with TRBJ2-1; TCRdb selects TRBD1, and the lack of DNA leaves this call unchecked. The CDR3 has 16 residues. Germline V gene sequence: CDR1 SGHRS, CDR2 YFSETQ.

The rearrangement uses TRBV5-1 and TRBJ2-7. The CDR3 spans 14 residues. The V gene's germline CDR1 is SGHRS and CDR2 YFSETQ. The CDR3 loop reads CASSLAGNPYEQYF.

This chain links TRBV5-4 with TRBJ2-5; the TCRdb call, TRBD2, lacks DNA for checking. This CDR3 contains 15 residues. Germline loops: CDR1 SGHNT, CDR2 YYREEE (reference sequence). CDR3: CASGMTSGGQETQYF.

This sequence joins TRBV5-6 and TRBJ2-5. The germline V gene encodes CDR1 SGHDT and CDR2 YYEEEE. There are 15 residues in the CDR3. The CDR3 here is CASSSPGETQETQYF.

The gene calls are TRBV7-2 and TRBJ1-1; TCRdb's D call of TRBD1 is untestable without DNA. The CDR3 has 12 amino acids. The germline CDR1 and CDR2 sequences are SGHTA and FQGNSA. The CDR3 is CASRIQGTEAFF.

The rearrangement links TRBV4-3 to TRBJ2-1. The CDR3 has 12 amino acids. Per germline, CDR1 LGHNA and CDR2 YSLEER. The CDR3 loop reads CASSQDLGEQFF.

The CDR3 here is CASSQVGSMSNQPQHF. The chain links TRBV4-1 to TRBJ1-5. The germline CDR1 and CDR2 sequences are MGHRA and YSYEKL. CDR3 length equals 16 residues.

The chain joins TRBV6-2 or TRBV6-3 to TRBJ2-7. This CDR3 contains 13 residues. Per germline, CDR1 MNHEY and CDR2 SVGEGT. CDR3 protein: CASSIDRTYEQYF.

V and J are TRBV7-2 and TRBJ1-5. Germline CDR1 SGHTA, CDR2 FQGNSA. The CDR3 spans 13 residues. CDR3 in amino acids: CASSMYSNQPQHF.

The chain has TRBV12-3 or TRBV12-4 and TRBJ2-2. The CDR3 is 14 residues long. Here the CDR3 reads CASSLGGLAGELFF.

The chain has TRBV9 and TRBJ2-5; TCRdb's assignment of TRBD1 cannot be checked, as there is no DNA. Germline assignment: CDR1 SGDLS and CDR2 YYNGEE. This CDR3 spans 15 amino acids. The CDR3 spells CASSGGTGVSETQYF.

J is TRBJ1-4 and V is TRBV5-1; as DNA is missing, the TRBD1 call by TCRdb cannot be tested. From germline, CDR1 is SGHRS and CDR2 YFSETQ. This CDR3 comprises 14 residues. The chain's CDR3 is CASSLSGDNEKLFF.

The chain recombines TRBV19 with TRBJ2-2; no DNA is available, so the TRBD1 call from TCRdb remains unchecked. Germline CDR1 and CDR2: LNHDA and SQIVND (reference sequence). The CDR3 is 13 residues long. The CDR3 spells CAMTGTNTGELFF.

The CDR3 protein is CASSFSGNQPQHF. This sequence joins TRBV7-9 and TRBJ1-5. Per the germline V gene, CDR1 is SEHNR and CDR2 is FQNEAQ (reference sequence). The length of the CDR3 is 13 residues.

The genes are TRBV7-2 and TRBJ2-7; no DNA is available, so the TRBD1 call from TCRdb remains unchecked. From germline, CDR1 is SGHTA and CDR2 FQGNSA. CDR3 size: 17 residues. The CDR3 sequence is CASSLRPVTILSYEQYF.

This rearrangement joins TRBV6-2 or TRBV6-3 to TRBJ2-1; the D call from TCRdb, TRBD1, cannot be confirmed without DNA. This CDR3 region has 13 residues. Germline values: CDR1 MNHEY, CDR2 SVGEGT. The CDR3: CASSRDSRPEQFF.

The V call is TRBV5-6, the J call TRBJ2-7; TCRdb's D call, TRBD1, is unchecked because there is no DNA. There are 15 residues in the CDR3. Germline V gene sequence: CDR1 SGHDT, CDR2 YYEEEE. Here the CDR3 reads CASSLLGQSTYEQHF.

The chain is built from TRBV7-2 and TRBJ1-4. The CDR3 loop spans 16 amino acids. Germline CDR1 is SGHTA and CDR2 is FQGNSA. The CDR3 region is CASSSAGVGADEKLFF.

This rearrangement joins TRBV7-8 to TRBJ2-7; the D call of TRBD2 rests on TCRdb alone, since no DNA is present to check it. The germline gives CDR1 SGHVS, CDR2 FQNEAQ. This CDR3 has 18 amino acids. CDR3 in amino acids: CASSLVLDIAGKPYEQYF.

J is TRBJ2-2 and V is TRBV12-3 or TRBV12-4; TCRdb indicates TRBD1, and absent DNA this call remains unverified. This CDR3 has 17 residues. The CDR3 sequence is CASSLYVGTGDAGELFF.

This chain connects TRBV7-9 to TRBJ2-1; the D call from TCRdb, TRBD1, cannot be confirmed without DNA. The germline V gene encodes CDR1 SEHNR and CDR2 FQNEAQ (reference sequence). The CDR3 sequence is 15 residues long. CDR3: CASSPSGGIDNEQFF.

The chain carries TRBV12-3 or TRBV12-4 and TRBJ1-2. The CDR3 covers 12 residues. The CDR3 is CAALLSSYGYTF.

J is TRBJ1-1 and V is TRBV6-4. The germline V gene encodes CDR1 MRHNA and CDR2 SNTAGT. There are 14 residues in the CDR3. The CDR3 loop is CASRTDVMNTEAFF.

The V and J genes are TRBV5-1 and TRBJ1-1. Germline lookup yields CDR1 SGHRS and CDR2 YFSETQ. This CDR3 has 14 residues. The CDR3 is CASRASAMNTEAFF.

The chain joins TRBV7-3 to TRBJ1-1; no DNA is available, so the TRBD1 call from TCRdb remains unchecked. The CDR3 loop spans 15 amino acids. Germline CDR1 SGHTA, CDR2 FQGTGA. Here the CDR3 reads CASSPVEQGHIEAFF. Variable domain in full (rest from reference TRBV7-3 and TRBJ1-1): GAGVSQTPSNKVTEKGKYVELRCDPISGHTALYWYRQSLGQGPEFLIYFQGTGAADDSGLPNDRFFAVRPEGSVSTLKIQRTERGDSAVYLCASSPVEQGHIEAFFGQGTRLTVV.